This entry concerns a single TCR beta chain. The antigen is unknown. This sample stems from a study of early T cells in non-severe SARS-CoV-2 infection. Study summary: Unsorted whole blood bulk RNA was sequenced, with unpaired chains. Study-wide results and limits: VDJdb matches were skewed toward anti-spike CD8 T cell responses.

V dropped 3 bases and J dropped 3 bases, with 12 bases sitting between them. In germline, CDR1 is SGHRS, CDR2 YFSETQ. There are 14 residues in the CDR3. The library protocol tagged individual cDNA molecules with unique molecular identifiers. MiXCR, applied by TCRdb to the 5' RACE reads, yields one record per CDR3 protein. The profile shows roughly 63,000 distinct CDR3 sequences, around 12% of them singletons. The input for sequencing was whole blood, taken at baseline. The chain uses TRBV5-1 and TRBJ2-5; the D gene could be TRBD1 or TRBD2 (5 bases each). The TCR was taken from an adult who was a healthcare worker with PCR-confirmed SARS-CoV-2 infection or an uninfected control (not recorded which). The donor label of this sample is uncertain. The CDR3 protein is CASSWDVGEETQYF. The DNA of the CDR3 is TGCGCCAGCAGCTGGGACGTGGGGGAAGAGACCCAGTACTTC.